The T cell receptor beta chain described here comes from a study of blood T cell repertoires in COVID-19. This table comes from immunoSEQ multiplex PCR, and its TCRdb copy is limited to in-frame clones, with some not included. Of a few hundred thousand clones listed, approximately 91% are singletons. The V gene end was trimmed by 6 bases and the J gene end by 0 bases; junction bases not matched to a gene: 4. The CDR3 sequence is 14 residues long. Per the germline V gene, CDR1 is SEHNR and CDR2 is FQNEAQ (reference sequence). The TCR sequence derives from a man aged 18 to 30 with active or convalescent COVID-19. This chain uses TRBV7-9 with TRBJ1-1; 7 bases are a match to TRBD1. Sequencing was performed on peripheral blood. The DNA of the CDR3 is TGTGCCAGCAGGGACAGGTTCATGAACACTGAAGCTTTCTTT. It yields the protein CASRDRFMNTEAFF. Supplemented by reference TRBV7-9 and TRBJ1-1, the full variable domain reads DTGVSQNPRHKITKRGQNVTFRCDPISEHNRLYWYRQTLGQGPEFLTYFQNEAQLEKSRLLSDRFSAERPKGSFSTLEIQRTEQGDSAMYLCASRDRFMNTEAFFGQGTRLTVV.